The 16 T cell receptor beta chains in this list originate from one sample, sequenced in a study of Ad26.COV2.S vaccination and SARS-CoV-2 variants. Treatment meaning: over 15 received Ad26.COV2.S at low or high dose, single or two shots; five or six received placebo; per-sample allocation not given. Each sample was drawn 63 days after the first injection (of vaccine or placebo). Data came from immunoSEQ multiplex PCR; TCRdb stores just in-frame clones and leaves some out. The data show roughly 510,000 clones, around 88% seen once. The material was peripheral blood, obtained in a trial of Ad26.COV2.S vaccine versus placebo. The source is a person between 18 and 65 years old who received the Ad26.COV2.S COVID-19 vaccine or a placebo.

This chain links TRBV9 with TRBJ2-3, with TRBD2 matching 7 bases. The CDR3 sequence is 14 residues long. Germline V lookup: CDR1 SGDLS, CDR2 YYNGEE. V trimming: 3 bases; J trimming: 4 bases; junction bases outside the gene matches: 5. The DNA of the CDR3 is TGTGCCAGCAGCGCAAGCGGGGCCCCAGATACGCAGTATTTT. The encoded protein is CASSASGAPDTQYF.

This chain links TRBV27 with TRBJ2-7, with D possibly being TRBD1 (5 bases). Germline V gene lookup returns CDR1 MNHEY and CDR2 SMNVEV (reference sequence). Trimming left V 5 bases short and J 2 bases short, with 16 bases between. This CDR3 has 15 amino acids. CDR3 sequence reads: CASSTTRRQTYEQYF. The CDR3, as DNA: TGTGCCAGCAGTACTACCCGGCGACAGACCTACGAGCAGTACTTC.

The gene calls are TRBV6-5 and TRBJ1-6, with D perhaps matching TRBD1 (5 bases). The CDR3 is 16 residues long. The germline gives CDR1 MNHEY, CDR2 SVGAGI. Trimming cost V 4 bases and J 9 bases, with 19 bases left between them. CDR3 sequence (DNA): TGTGCCAGCAGTTTCACCGGACGGGGCCGGGGTTCACCCCTCCACTTT. This codes for CASSFTGRGRGSPLHF.

This chain links TRBV5-6 with TRBJ2-7; 7 nucleotides line up with TRBD1. The CDR3 sequence is 16 residues long. Germline assignment: CDR1 SGHDT and CDR2 YYEEEE. V shed 4 bases, J shed 2 bases, and the junction held 12 bases outside the gene matches. This CDR3 is CASSRHRQGNPYEQYF. The CDR3 coding sequence is TGTGCCAGCAGCCGCCATAGACAGGGTAATCCCTACGAGCAGTACTTC.

The chain uses TRBV10-3 and TRBJ2-2; D call uncertain. With 8 bases removed from V and 0 bases from J, the gap between germline ends came to 13 bases. The CDR3 is 15 residues long. CDR1 is ENHRY, CDR2 SYGVKD, per germline. CDR3 coding DNA: TGTGCCATCCGGGCGGCTGCCCCGAACACCGGGGAGCTGTTTTTT. This gives the protein CAIRAAAPNTGELFF.

The sample holds one count of this clone. CDR3 DNA sequence: TGTGCCAGCAGCCGGACTGGGTCGAGTAATGAGCAGTTCTTC. Translated: CASSRTGSSNEQFF. The V gene is TRBV3-1 (or the pseudogene TRBV3-2), the J gene TRBJ2-1, with D perhaps matching TRBD2 (5 bases). This CDR3 is built from 14 residues. Trimming removed 4 bases from V and 7 bases from J, with 14 bases in between. The germline CDR1 and CDR2 sequences are LGHDT and YNNKEL (reference sequence).

The genes are TRBV7-9 and TRBJ1-2, with D hard to call. This CDR3 spans 13 amino acids. The germline V gene has CDR1 SEHNR and CDR2 FQNEAQ (reference sequence). V gave up 5 bases and J gave up 8 bases, with 15 bases separating them. For the CDR3, the DNA is TGTGCCAGCAGCCACCCCCCCCCTCCAGGCTACACCTTC. This sequence encodes CASSHPPPPGYTF. Using reference TRBV7-9 and TRBJ1-2 for the parts outside the CDR3, the full variable domain is DTGVSQNPRHKITKRGQNVTFRCDPISEHNRLYWYRQTLGQGPEFLTYFQNEAQLEKSRLLSDRFSAERPKGSFSTLEIQRTEQGDSAMYLCASSHPPPPGYTFGSGTRLTVV.

The chain employs TRBV28 and TRBJ1-1; no clear D gene. In germline, CDR1 is MDHEN, CDR2 SYDVKM. Trimming stripped 8 bases from V and 0 bases from J, with 10 bases between. The CDR3 runs 13 residues. CDR3 coding DNA: TGTGCCAGCTTGGGAACCATGAACACTGAAGCTTTCTTT. Translating it yields CASLGTMNTEAFF.

The J gene is TRBJ1-1, the V gene TRBV3-1 (or the pseudogene TRBV3-2), with 8 positions matching TRBD1. With 8 bases clipped from V and 0 bases from J, the junction kept 11 bases outside the gene matches. CDR1 and CDR2 (germline): LGHDT, YNNKEL (reference sequence). The CDR3 has 16 amino acids. This chain's CDR3 is CASGGQANLMNTEAFF. In DNA, the CDR3 is TGTGCCAGCGGGGGACAGGCGAACTTAATGAACACTGAAGCTTTCTTT.

The chain recombines TRBV11-3 with TRBJ2-2; D is undetermined. The CDR3 runs 14 residues. Trimming pared 0 bases from V and 6 bases from J, leaving 8 bases between. Per the germline V gene, CDR1 is SGHNT and CDR2 is YENEEA. CDR3 bases: TGTGCCAGCAGCTTAGATAGTCTTTCCGGGGAGCTGTTTTTT. Translation gives CASSLDSLSGELFF.

This chain connects TRBV18 to TRBJ2-5; 7 positions agree with TRBD2. This CDR3 comprises 14 residues. V shed 4 bases, J shed 5 bases, and the junction held 7 bases outside the gene matches. Germline CDR1 and CDR2: KGHSH and LQKENI. The CDR3 sequence: CASSRAGLSETQYF. The CDR3 DNA is TGTGCCAGCTCACGCGCGGGACTAAGTGAGACCCAGTACTTC.

This chain uses TRBV13 with TRBJ1-1; D remains ambiguous. V lost 2 bases to trimming and J lost 4 bases, with 8 bases between them. This CDR3 has 13 residues. CDR1 and CDR2 from the germline V gene are PRHDT and FYEKMQ (reference sequence). The CDR3 spells CASSLRGSTEAFF. CDR3 coding DNA: TGTGCCAGCAGCTTACGGGGTAGCACTGAAGCTTTCTTT.

This chain connects TRBV2 to TRBJ2-7; TRBD1 matches 7 bases. Trimming took 7 bases from V and 3 from J; bases not matched to a gene: 9. Germline CDR1 SNHLY, CDR2 FYNNEI. The CDR3 loop spans 14 amino acids. The CDR3 coding sequence is TGTGCCAGCACTTCGACAGGGAAGGGCTACGAGCAGTACTTC. Translating it yields CASTSTGKGYEQYF.

The rearrangement joins TRBV28 to TRBJ2-7; D ambiguous. CDR3 length equals 15 residues. CDR1 is MDHEN, CDR2 SYDVKM, per germline. V lost 5 bases and J lost 2, with 16 bases in between. This CDR3 is CASSTRVPGAYEQYF. In DNA, the CDR3 is TGTGCCAGCAGTACCCGGGTTCCAGGAGCCTACGAGCAGTACTTC.

The DNA of the CDR3 is TGTGCCAGCAGCCAAGACTTTCCCTCTTTCTCCTACGAGCAGTACTTC. Translation gives CASSQDFPSFSYEQYF. J is TRBJ2-7 and V is TRBV14; D ambiguous. Germline loops: CDR1 SGHDN, CDR2 FVKESK. V gave up 0 bases and J gave up 0 bases, with 12 bases separating them. This CDR3 contains 16 residues. The entire variable domain, with the rest obtained from reference TRBV14 and TRBJ2-7, is as follows: EAGVTQFPSHSVIEKGQTVTLRCDPISGHDNLYWYRRVMGKEIKFLLHFVKESKQDESGMPNNRFLAERTGGTYSTLKVQPAELEDSGVYFCASSQDFPSFSYEQYFGPGTRLTVT.

The CDR3 nucleotides are TGTGCCAGCAGTTTGAAACCTCCTTCCACAGATACGCAGTATTTT. This sequence encodes CASSLKPPSTDTQYF. V usage is TRBV28 and J usage is TRBJ2-3; D call uncertain. V gave up 3 bases and J gave up 2 bases, with 12 bases separating them. CDR3 size: 15 residues. Germline assignment: CDR1 MDHEN and CDR2 SYDVKM.